Detailed here is one T cell receptor beta chain. Only a few counts were recorded for this clonotype. Its cognate antigen has yet to be identified. No much larger clone is present one base from it, and per-base qualities are unavailable. The approximately 41 donors, aged about 6 to 90 years, were systemically healthy Caucasian individuals from Russia. Each donor gave ten milliliters of peripheral blood, collected into EDTA-treated Vacutainer tubes. Ficoll-Paque density-gradient centrifugation was used to isolate PBMCs, with at least 7 million per sample. Trizol reagent was used to extract total RNA from PBMCs, with at least 6 micrograms per sample. The percentages of naive CD45RAhigh/CD27high T cells were determined by flow cytometry on a PBMC aliquot from every donor. Via the germline V gene, CDR1 is SQVTM and CDR2 ANQGSEA. From cysteine to phenylalanine, the CDR3 is 15 amino acids long. The entry retains the CDR3 DNA only, 45 bases that are in frame from base 1. From V the trimming removes 3 bases and from J it removes 4 bases, while the gene matches leave 11 bases of the junction unaccounted for.

Library construction relied on 5' RACE. Sequencing used an Illumina HiSeq 2500. A second roughly 6 to 12 cycle PCR used a sample-barcoded 5' primer and a J-beta primer mix. Each TCR beta cDNA molecule received a unique molecular identifier from a template-switch 5' adaptor carrying 12 random nucleotides. Each sample yielded at least 3 million CDR3-containing paired-end reads. All of the RNA was converted into first-strand cDNA using the Mint cDNA synthesis kit, with a TRBC-specific oligonucleotide serving as the primer. After uracil-DNA glycosylase treatment, a first 18-cycle PCR used universal primers M1SS and BC2_uni_R on all cDNA. Concerning the study's data processing: Each sample was normalized by randomly selecting 1 million high-quality reads, each carrying a distinct molecular identifier. Instead of being binned into consensus sequences, reads with shared molecular identifiers were discarded. MiTCR, run with a Q25 quality threshold and the strictest error-elimination algorithm, handled CDR3 identification, clonotype clustering and error correction. Lower-bound total TCR beta diversity was estimated with a nonparametric unseen species model using Euler transformation. TCRdb trimmed the raw reads at Q25, called clones with MiXCR and kept productive beta chains. One record per CDR3 amino acid sequence lists the most common genes and DNA. The V and J calls, along with clone size, are taken from TCRdb and not from the paper's own processing. Present in this sample are more than 600,000 distinct CDR3 sequences, more than 20% of which were seen just once. The ten largest clones add up to roughly 9% of the sample.

This record comes from a study of blood T cells in healthy people across ages (dated by TCRdb to about 2015). Regarding the complete study: In model experiments, template switching captured about one uniquely barcoded TCR beta cDNA molecule for every two T cells. The study measured age-related changes in TCR beta repertoire diversity using deep sequencing normalized with unique cDNA molecular identifiers. The donors were split into four age groups: young (average about 15 years), middle-aged (roughly 39), aged (around 67) and long-lived (roughly 77). The study analyzed two additional independent replicas of 1 million unique cDNA reads from the same blood draw for two donors, one aged 18 to 30 and one aged 80 or older.

The full study reports these points: Estimates of total diversity from one million sequenced T cells were regarded as lower bounds and underestimates. Observed TCR beta diversity per million T cells fell roughly linearly with age, and a significant reduction was already apparent by age roughly 40. A strong correlation was found between observed TCR beta diversity and the percentage of naive T cells measured by flow cytometry. Compared with the aged group, the long-lived group had more naive CD4+ T cells, fewer expanded clones and increased TCR diversity, suggesting age selection. Because donor CMV infection status was unknown, age-related changes in expanded clonotypes were potentially confounded. Bulk unsorted PBMC profiling prevented conclusive comparison of naive and antigen-experienced compartments.

The sample also formed part of further work on T cells of mothers and their children. The other study reports the following: Donors were nine systemically healthy Caucasian individuals: three mothers and their six children. cDNA synthesis used all of the extracted RNA, with 1.5 ug of RNA in each 15 ul reaction. In the second PCR, the M1S primer introduced both the sample barcodes and 2-4 random nucleotides. More than 9 million TCR beta CDR3 reads were obtained from each mother, and about 3 million reads were obtained from each child. In both related and unrelated pairs, thymic selection shapes the output of TCR recombination in a similar way, with inherited differences having only a minor effect. Normalized repertoire overlap was always slightly but never significantly higher in related than unrelated mother-child pairs. Persistent microchimeric T cell clones were not detected, at a sensitivity of about 99 clones per million clonotypes. Deep NGS was used in the study to compare the TCR beta repertoires of mothers and children and to look for features that separate related mother-child pairs from unrelated individuals. The mean age was about 40 +/- 4 years for the mothers and 11 +/- 4 years for the children. Libraries were sequenced on Illumina HiSeq 2000 with 100+100 nt paired-end reads after adapter ligation with NEBNext reagents. To prevent cross-contamination, the mother and child libraries were prepared a month apart and were sequenced in separate runs. Between about 500,000 and 2,100,000 distinct TCR beta clonotypes were identified per donor. Naive TCR beta clonotypes were estimated from low-frequency clonotypes matched to each donor's FACS-determined naive share, without sorting.

The sequence was collected from a boy younger than 18 in good health. Recombination joined TRBV29-1 with TRBJ1-2, and 7 junction bases match TRBD1. Sample: blood. The DNA sequence is as follows: TGCAGCGTTGATGAGGGCAGGGGGTCCCCCTATGGCTACACCTTC. The encoded protein is CSVDEGRGSPYGYTF.